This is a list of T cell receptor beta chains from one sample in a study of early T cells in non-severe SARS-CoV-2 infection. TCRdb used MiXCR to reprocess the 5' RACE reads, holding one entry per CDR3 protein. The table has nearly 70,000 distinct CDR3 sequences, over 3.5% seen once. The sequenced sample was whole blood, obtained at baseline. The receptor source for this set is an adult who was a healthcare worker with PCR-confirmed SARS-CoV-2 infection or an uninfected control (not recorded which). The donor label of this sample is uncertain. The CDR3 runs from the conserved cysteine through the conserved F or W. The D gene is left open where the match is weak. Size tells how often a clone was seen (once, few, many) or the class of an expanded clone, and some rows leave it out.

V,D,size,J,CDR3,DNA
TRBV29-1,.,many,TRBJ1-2,CSVEEGQGNGYTF,TGCAGCGTTGAAGAAGGGCAGGGGAATGGCTACACCTTC
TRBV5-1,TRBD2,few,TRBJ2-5,CASSLREGETQYF,TGCGCCAGCAGCTTGCGGGAGGGAGAGACCCAGTACTTC
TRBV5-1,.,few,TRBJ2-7,CASSPRTGSYEQYF,TGCGCCAGCAGCCCCCGGACGGGCTCCTACGAGCAGTACTTC
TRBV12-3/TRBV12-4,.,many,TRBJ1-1,CASSLFSSAEAFF,TGTGCCAGCAGTTTATTTTCCAGCGCGGAAGCTTTCTTT
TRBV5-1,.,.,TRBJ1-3,CASSLVDSKYGNTIYF,TGCGCCAGCAGCTTAGTGGACAGCAAATACGGAAACACCATATATTTT
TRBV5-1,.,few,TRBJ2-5,CASSLFSRSRETQYF,TGCGCCAGCAGCTTATTTTCTCGGTCGCGGGAGACCCAGTACTTC
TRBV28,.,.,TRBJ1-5,CASSFGVGQPQHF,TGTGCCAGCAGTTTCGGGGTGGGGCAGCCCCAGCATTTT
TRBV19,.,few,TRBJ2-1,CATQTPVSSYNEQFF,TGTGCCACCCAAACCCCCGTAAGCTCCTACAATGAGCAGTTCTTC
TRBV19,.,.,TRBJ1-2,CASTASSQQYGYTF,TGTGCCAGTACCGCGTCGAGCCAGCAGTATGGCTACACCTTC
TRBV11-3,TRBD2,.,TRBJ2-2,CASSYGTITGELFF,TGTGCCAGCAGCTACGGGACTATCACCGGGGAGCTGTTTTTT
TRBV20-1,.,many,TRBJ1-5,CSAPPRGHSNQPQHF,TGCAGTGCTCCCCCACGGGGGCATAGCAATCAGCCCCAGCATTTT
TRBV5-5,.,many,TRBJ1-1,CASSLERTEAFF,TGTGCCAGCAGCTTGGAGAGGACTGAAGCTTTCTTT
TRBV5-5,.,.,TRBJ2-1,CASYTGGGEQFF,TGTGCCAGTTACACTGGGGGCGGTGAGCAGTTCTTC
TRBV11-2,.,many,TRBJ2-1,CASSHNFDRSYNEQFF,TGTGCCAGCAGCCACAATTTTGACAGGTCCTACAATGAGCAGTTCTTC
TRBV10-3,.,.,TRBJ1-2,CAISGQDSRANYGYTF,TGTGCCATCAGTGGCCAGGACAGCAGAGCTAACTATGGCTACACCTTC
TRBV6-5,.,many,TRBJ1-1,CASSYSLTRGNSPDTEAFF,TGTGCCAGCAGTTACTCTTTAACAAGAGGGAATTCCCCAGACACTGAAGCTTTCTTT
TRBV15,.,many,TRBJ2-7,CATSRFVRDISYEQYF,TGTGCCACCAGCAGATTCGTCCGGGACATATCCTACGAGCAGTACTTC
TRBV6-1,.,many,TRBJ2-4,CASSEWGASLGLAKNIQYF,TGTGCCAGCAGTGAATGGGGGGCCTCGCTTGGTCTAGCCAAAAACATTCAGTACTTC
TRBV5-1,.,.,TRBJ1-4,CASSRGSSTNENLFF,TGCGCCAGCAGCCGGGGGAGCTCTACGAATGAAAACCTGTTTTTT
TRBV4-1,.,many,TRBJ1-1,CASSQVTFYRMNTEAFF,TGCGCCAGCAGCCAAGTAACTTTTTATCGCATGAACACTGAAGCTTTCTTT
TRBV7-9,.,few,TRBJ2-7,CASSLWTTISYEQYF,TGTGCCAGCAGCCTTTGGACTACAATATCCTACGAGCAGTACTTC
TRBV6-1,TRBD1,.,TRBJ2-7,CASSELWTGREQYF,TGTGCCAGCAGTGAACTGTGGACAGGGCGTGAGCAGTACTTC
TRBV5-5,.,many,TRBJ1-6,CASSDRSNSPLHF,TGTGCCAGCTCGGACAGAAGTAATTCACCCCTCCACTTT
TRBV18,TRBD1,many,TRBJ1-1,CASSPNAGQGNIEAFF,TGTGCCAGCTCACCAAACGCGGGACAGGGGAATATTGAAGCTTTCTTT
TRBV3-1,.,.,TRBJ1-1,CASSQEVRGDTEAFF,TGTGCCAGCAGCCAAGAGGTGCGGGGGGACACTGAAGCTTTCTTT
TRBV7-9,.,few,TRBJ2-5,CASSFGPPETQYF,TGTGCCAGCAGCTTTGGCCCGCCAGAGACCCAGTACTTC
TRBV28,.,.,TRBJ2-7,CASSLPRGGYEQYF,TGTGCCAGCAGTTTACCCAGGGGGGGGTACGAGCAGTACTTC
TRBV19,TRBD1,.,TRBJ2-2,CASRGQGDTGELFF,TGTGCCAGTAGAGGACAGGGAGACACCGGGGAGCTGTTTTTT
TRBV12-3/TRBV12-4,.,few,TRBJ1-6,CASRLDNSPLHF,TGTGCCAGCAGATTAGATAATTCACCCCTCCACTTT
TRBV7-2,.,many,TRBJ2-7,CASSPFLAGSSYEQYF,TGTGCCAGCAGCCCCTTTTTGGCAGGGAGCTCCTACGAGCAGTACTTC
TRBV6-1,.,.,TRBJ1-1,CASSSLTANTEAFF,TGTGCCAGCAGTAGCCTGACGGCGAACACTGAAGCTTTCTTT
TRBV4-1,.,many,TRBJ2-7,CASSQYSTGTYEQYF,TGCGCCAGCAGCCAATACAGTACAGGTACCTACGAGCAGTACTTC
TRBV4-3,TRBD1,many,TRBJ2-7,CASSQVLQGSNYEQYF,TGCGCCAGCAGCCAAGTATTACAGGGGTCCAACTACGAGCAGTACTTC